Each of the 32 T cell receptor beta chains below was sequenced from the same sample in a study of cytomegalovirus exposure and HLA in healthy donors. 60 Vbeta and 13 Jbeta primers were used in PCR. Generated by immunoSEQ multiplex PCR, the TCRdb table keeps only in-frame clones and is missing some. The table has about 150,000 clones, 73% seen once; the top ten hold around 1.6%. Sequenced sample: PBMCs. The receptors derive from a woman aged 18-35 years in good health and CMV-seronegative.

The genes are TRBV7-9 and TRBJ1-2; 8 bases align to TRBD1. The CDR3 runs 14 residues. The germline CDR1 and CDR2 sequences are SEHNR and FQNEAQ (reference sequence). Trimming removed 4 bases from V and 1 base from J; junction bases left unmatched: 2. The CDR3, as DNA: TGTGCCAGCAGCTCAACAGGGGGTAACTATGGCTACACCTTC. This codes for CASSSTGGNYGYTF.

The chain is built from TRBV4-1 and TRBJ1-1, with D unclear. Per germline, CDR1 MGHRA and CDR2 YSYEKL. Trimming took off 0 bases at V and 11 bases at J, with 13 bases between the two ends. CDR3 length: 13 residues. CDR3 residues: CASSQDQTVHAFF. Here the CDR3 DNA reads TGCGCCAGCAGCCAAGATCAAACGGTGCACGCTTTCTTT.

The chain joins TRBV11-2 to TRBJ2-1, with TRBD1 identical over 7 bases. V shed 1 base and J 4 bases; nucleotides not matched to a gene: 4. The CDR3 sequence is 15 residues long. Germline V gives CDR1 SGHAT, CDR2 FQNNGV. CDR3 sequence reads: CASSLGGGPYNEQFF. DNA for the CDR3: TGTGCCAGCAGCTTAGGAGGGGGCCCATACAATGAGCAGTTCTTC.

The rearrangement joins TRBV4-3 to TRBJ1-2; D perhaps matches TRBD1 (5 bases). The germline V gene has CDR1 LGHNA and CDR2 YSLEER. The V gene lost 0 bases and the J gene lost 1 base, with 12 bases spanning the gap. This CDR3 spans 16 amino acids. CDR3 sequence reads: CASSQDWQGVNYGYTF. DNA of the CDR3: TGCGCCAGCAGCCAAGATTGGCAGGGCGTTAACTATGGCTACACCTTC.

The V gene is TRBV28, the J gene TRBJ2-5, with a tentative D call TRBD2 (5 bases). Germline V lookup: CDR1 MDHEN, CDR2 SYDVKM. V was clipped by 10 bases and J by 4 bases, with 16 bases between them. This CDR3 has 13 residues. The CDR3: CAMGRDGGETQYF. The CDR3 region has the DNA TGTGCCATGGGTAGAGACGGAGGAGAGACCCAGTACTTC.

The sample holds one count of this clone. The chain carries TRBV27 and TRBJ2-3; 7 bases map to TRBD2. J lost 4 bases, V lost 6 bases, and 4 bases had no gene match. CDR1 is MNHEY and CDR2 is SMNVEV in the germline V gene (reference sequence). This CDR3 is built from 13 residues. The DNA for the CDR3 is TGTGCCAGCAGCCGGGAGGCGGCAGATACGCAGTATTTT. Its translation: CASSREAADTQYF.

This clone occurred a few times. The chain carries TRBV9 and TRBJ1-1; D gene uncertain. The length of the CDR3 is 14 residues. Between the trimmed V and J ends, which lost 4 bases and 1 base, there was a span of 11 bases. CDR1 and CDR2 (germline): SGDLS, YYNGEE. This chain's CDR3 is CASSLRVANTEAFF. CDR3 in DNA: TGTGCCAGCAGCTTGAGGGTTGCGAACACTGAAGCTTTCTTT.

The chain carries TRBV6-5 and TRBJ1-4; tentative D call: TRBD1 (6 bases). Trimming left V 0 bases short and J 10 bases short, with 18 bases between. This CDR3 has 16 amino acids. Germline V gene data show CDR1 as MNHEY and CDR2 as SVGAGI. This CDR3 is CASSYSKPSAGVKLFF. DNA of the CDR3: TGTGCCAGCAGTTACTCGAAACCTTCGGCAGGGGTAAAACTGTTTTTT.

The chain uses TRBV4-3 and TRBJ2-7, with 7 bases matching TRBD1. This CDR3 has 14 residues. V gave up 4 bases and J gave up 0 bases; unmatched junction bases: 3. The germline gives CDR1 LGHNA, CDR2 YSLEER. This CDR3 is CASSPWTGSYEQYF. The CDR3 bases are TGCGCCAGCAGCCCATGGACAGGCTCCTACGAGCAGTACTTC.

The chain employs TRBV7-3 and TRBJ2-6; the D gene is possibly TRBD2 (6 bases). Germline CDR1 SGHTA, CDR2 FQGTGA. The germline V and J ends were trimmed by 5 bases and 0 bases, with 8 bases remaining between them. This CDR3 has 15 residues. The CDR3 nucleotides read TGTGCCAGCAGCGCGGGGAACTCTGGGGCCAACGTCCTGACTTTC. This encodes CASSAGNSGANVLTF.

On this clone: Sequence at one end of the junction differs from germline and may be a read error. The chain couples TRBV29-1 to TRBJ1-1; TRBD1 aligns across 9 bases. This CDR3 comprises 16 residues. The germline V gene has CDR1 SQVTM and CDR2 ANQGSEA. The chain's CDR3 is CSVSPGTGFRITGAFF. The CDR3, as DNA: TGCAGCGTAAGTCCCGGGACAGGGTTCCGTATTACTGGAGCTTTCTTT.

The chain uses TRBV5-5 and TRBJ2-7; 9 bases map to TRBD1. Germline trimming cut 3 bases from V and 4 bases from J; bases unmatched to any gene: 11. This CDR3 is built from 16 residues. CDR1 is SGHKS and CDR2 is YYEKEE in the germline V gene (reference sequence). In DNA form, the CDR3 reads TGTGCCAGCAGCTCTGACCCGGGACAGGGATATTACGAGCAGTACTTC. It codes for CASSSDPGQGYYEQYF.

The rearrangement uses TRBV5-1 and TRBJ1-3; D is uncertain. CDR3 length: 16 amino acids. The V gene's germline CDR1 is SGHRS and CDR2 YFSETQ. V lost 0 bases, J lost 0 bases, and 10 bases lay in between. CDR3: CASSLGRGNSGNTIYF. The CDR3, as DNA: TGCGCCAGCAGCTTGGGACGCGGAAACTCTGGAAACACCATATATTTT.

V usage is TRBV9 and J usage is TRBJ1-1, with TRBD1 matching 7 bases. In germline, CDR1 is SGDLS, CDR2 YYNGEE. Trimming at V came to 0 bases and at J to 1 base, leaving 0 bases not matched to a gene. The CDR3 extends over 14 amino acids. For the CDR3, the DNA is TGTGCCAGCAGCGTAGGGACAGGGAACACTGAAGCTTTCTTT. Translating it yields CASSVGTGNTEAFF.

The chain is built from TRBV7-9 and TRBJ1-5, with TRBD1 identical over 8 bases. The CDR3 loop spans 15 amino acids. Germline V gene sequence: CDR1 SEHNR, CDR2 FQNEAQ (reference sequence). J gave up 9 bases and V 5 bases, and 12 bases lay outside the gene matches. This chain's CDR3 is CASSPGQGVYAPQHF. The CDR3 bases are TGTGCCAGCAGCCCCGGACAGGGAGTTTACGCGCCCCAGCATTTT.

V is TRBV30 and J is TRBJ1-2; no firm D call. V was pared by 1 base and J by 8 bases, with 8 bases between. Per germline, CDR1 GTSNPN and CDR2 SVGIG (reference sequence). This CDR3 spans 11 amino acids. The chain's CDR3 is CAWSGVPGYTF. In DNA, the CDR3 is TGTGCCTGGAGTGGAGTCCCGGGCTACACCTTC.

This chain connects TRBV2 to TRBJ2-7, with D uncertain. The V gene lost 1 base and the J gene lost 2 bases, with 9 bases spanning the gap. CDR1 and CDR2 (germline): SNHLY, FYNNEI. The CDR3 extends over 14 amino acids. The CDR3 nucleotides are TGTGCCAGCAGTGAAGTTCTTTCAGCCTACGAGCAGTACTTC. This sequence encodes CASSEVLSAYEQYF.

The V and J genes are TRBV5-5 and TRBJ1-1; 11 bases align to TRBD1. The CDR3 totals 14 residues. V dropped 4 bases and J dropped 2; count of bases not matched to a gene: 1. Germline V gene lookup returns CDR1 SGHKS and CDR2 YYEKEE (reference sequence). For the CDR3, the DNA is TGTGCCAGCAGCCGGACAGGGGGCAACACTGAAGCTTTCTTT. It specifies CASSRTGGNTEAFF. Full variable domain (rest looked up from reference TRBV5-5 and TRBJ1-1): DAGVTQSPTHLIKTRGQQVTLRCSPISGHKSVSWYQQVLGQGPQFIFQYYEKEERGRGNFPDRFSARQFPNYSSELNVNALLLGDSALYLCASSRTGGNTEAFFGQGTRLTVV.

CDR3 DNA: TGTGCCAGCAGCGAGGACAGAAGAGAGACCCAGTACTTC. It yields the protein CASSEDRRETQYF. V usage is TRBV5-6 and J usage is TRBJ2-5; a weak D match, TRBD1 (6 bases). Germline V lookup: CDR1 SGHDT, CDR2 YYEEEE. This CDR3 spans 13 amino acids. V lost 4 bases to trimming and J lost 4 bases, with 11 bases between them.

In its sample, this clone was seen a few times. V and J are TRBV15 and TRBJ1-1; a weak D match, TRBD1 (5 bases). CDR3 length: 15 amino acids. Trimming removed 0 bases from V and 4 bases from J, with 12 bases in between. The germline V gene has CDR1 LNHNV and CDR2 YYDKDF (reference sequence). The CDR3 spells CATSREGRRGTEAFF. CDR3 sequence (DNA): TGTGCCACCAGCAGAGAGGGGCGGAGAGGCACTGAAGCTTTCTTT.

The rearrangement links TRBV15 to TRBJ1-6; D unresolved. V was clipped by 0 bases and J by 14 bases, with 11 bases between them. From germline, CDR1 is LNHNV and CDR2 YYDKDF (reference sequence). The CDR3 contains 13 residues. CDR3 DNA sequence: TGTGCCACCAGCAGAGACCAGGAAGGCACCCTCCACTTT. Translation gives CATSRDQEGTLHF. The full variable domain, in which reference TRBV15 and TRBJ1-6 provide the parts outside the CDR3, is DAMVIQNPRYQVTQFGKPVTLSCSQTLNHNVMYWYQQKSSQAPKLLFHYYDKDFNNEADTPDNFQSRRPNTSFCFLDIRSPGLGDTAMYLCATSRDQEGTLHFGNGTRLTVT.

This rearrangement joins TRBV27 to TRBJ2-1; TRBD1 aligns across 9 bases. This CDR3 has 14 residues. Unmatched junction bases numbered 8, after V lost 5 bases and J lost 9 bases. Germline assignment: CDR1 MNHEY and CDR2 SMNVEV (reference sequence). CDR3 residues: CASSPGTGNSEQFF. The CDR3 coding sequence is TGTGCCAGCAGTCCCGGGACAGGGAACAGTGAGCAGTTCTTC.

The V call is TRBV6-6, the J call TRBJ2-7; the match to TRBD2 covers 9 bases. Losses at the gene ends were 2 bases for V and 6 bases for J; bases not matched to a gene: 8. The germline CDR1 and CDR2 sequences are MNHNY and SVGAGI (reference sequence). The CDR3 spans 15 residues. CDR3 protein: CASSYLSGRNGEQYV. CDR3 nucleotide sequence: TGTGCCAGCAGTTACCTTAGCGGGAGAAATGGCGAGCAGTACGTC.

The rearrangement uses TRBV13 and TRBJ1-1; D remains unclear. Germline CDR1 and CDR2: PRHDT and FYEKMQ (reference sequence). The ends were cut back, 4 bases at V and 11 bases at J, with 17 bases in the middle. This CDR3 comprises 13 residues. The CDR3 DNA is TGTGCCAGCAGCTGGCGAGTCGGGGTAGGTGCTTTCTTT. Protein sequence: CASSWRVGVGAFF.

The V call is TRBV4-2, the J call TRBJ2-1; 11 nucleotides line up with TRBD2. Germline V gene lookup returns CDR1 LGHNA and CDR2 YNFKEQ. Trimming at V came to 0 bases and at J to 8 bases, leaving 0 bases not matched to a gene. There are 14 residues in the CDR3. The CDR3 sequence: CASSQELAGDEQFF. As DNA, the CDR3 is TGTGCCAGCAGCCAAGAACTAGCGGGGGATGAGCAGTTCTTC.

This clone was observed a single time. The CDR3 region has the DNA TGTGCCAGTAGGACGATAGGACAGGGGTCCGATCAGCCCCAGCATTTT. Translating gives CASRTIGQGSDQPQHF. The chain has TRBV19 and TRBJ1-5, with TRBD1 identical over 9 bases. Per germline, CDR1 LNHDA and CDR2 SQIVND (reference sequence). The V gene end was trimmed by 6 bases and the J gene end by 5 bases; junction bases not matched to a gene: 11. The CDR3 is made up of 16 amino acids. The whole variable domain, remainder taken from reference TRBV19 and TRBJ1-5, is DGGITQSPKYLFRKEGQNVTLSCEQNLNHDAMYWYRQDPGQGLRLIYYSQIVNDFQKGDIAEGYSVSREKKESFPLTVTSAQKNPTAFYLCASRTIGQGSDQPQHFGDGTRLSIL.

DNA of the CDR3: TGCGCCAGCAGCCAAGGGTTAAGACAGGCTAATCAGCCCCAGCATTTT. It translates to CASSQGLRQANQPQHF. The chain is built from TRBV4-3 and TRBJ1-5, with a weak D call TRBD1 (6 bases). The CDR3 runs to 16 residues. V lost 1 base, J lost 4 bases, and 14 bases lay in between. CDR1 and CDR2 from the germline V gene are LGHNA and YSLEER.

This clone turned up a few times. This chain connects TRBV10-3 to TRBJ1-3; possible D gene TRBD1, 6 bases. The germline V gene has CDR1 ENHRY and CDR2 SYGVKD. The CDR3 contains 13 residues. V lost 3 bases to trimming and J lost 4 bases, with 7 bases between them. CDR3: CAISDRGGNTIYF. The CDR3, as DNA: TGTGCCATCAGTGACAGGGGCGGAAACACCATATATTTT.

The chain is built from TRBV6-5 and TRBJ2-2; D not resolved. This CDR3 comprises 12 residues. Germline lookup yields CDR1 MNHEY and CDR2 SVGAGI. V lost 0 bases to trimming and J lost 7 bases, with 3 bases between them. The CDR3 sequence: CASSYSVGELFF. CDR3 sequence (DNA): TGTGCCAGCAGTTACTCCGTCGGGGAGCTGTTTTTT.

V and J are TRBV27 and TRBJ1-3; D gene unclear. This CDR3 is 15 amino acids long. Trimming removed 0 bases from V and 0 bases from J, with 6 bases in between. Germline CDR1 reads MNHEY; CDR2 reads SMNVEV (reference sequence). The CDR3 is CASSLSGGSGNTIYF. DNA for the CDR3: TGTGCCAGCAGTTTATCAGGAGGCTCTGGAAACACCATATATTTT.

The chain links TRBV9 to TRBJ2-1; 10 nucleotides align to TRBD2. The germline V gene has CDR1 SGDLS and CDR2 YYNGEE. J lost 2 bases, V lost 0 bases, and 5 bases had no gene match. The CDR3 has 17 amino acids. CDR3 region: CASSVATSGSPYNEQFF. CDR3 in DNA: TGTGCCAGCAGCGTAGCGACTAGCGGGTCTCCCTACAATGAGCAGTTCTTC.

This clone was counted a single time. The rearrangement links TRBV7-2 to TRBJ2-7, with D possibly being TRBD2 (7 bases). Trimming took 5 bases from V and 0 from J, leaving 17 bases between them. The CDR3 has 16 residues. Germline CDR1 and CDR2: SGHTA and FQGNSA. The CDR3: CASSRGTGGGSYEQYF. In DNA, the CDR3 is TGTGCCAGCAGCCGCGGTACGGGGGGCGGCTCCTACGAGCAGTACTTC.